This T cell receptor (beta chain) was identified in a study of shared clonotypes between healthy human individuals. Points on this clone: Its antigen is currently unknown.

Everyone who donated was a Caucasian adult who lived in Nashville, Tennessee. The assay used deep level. In the study's own analysis: Sequence data from immunoSEQ were junction-only and lacked quality scores; consequently, filtering differed. Produced via immunoSEQ multiplex PCR; TCRdb's table is partial and in-frame only. V and J calls and clone size are those listed in that table; D and trimming were worked out from the DNA. This table holds about 770,000 clones, approximately 72% found once. Regarding the study as a whole: Generation probabilities were higher for clonotypes shared across all four sorted-subset donors than for unshared ones.

Sequenced sample: memory CD4+ T cells sorted from blood. Subset described: CD45RA-negative fraction. This clonotype originated in a woman in her twenties or thirties in good health.

The CDR3: CASSRGDRIRGTEAFF. The CDR3 nucleotides are TGTGCCAGCTCACGCGGCGACAGGATCCGTGGAACTGAAGCTTTCTTT. The chain couples TRBV18 to TRBJ1-1, with TRBD1 as a possible D gene (6 bases). CDR1 is KGHSH and CDR2 is LQKENI in the germline V gene. This CDR3 spans 16 amino acids. V lost 4 bases and J 5 bases, leaving 20 bases between the germline ends.